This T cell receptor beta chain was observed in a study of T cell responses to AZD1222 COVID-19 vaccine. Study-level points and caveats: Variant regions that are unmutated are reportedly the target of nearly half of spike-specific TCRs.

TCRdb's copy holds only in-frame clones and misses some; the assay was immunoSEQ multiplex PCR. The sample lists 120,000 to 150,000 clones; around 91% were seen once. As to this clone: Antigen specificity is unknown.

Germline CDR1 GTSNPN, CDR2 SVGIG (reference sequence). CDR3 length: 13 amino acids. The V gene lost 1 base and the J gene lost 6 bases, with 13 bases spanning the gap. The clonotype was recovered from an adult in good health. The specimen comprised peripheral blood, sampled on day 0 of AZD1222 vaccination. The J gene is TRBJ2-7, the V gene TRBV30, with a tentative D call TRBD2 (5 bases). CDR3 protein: CAWSASGSLEQYF. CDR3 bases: TGTGCCTGGAGTGCCAGCGGATCCCTCGAGCAGTACTTC.